This T cell receptor (beta chain) was identified in a study of T-cell memory formation after mild COVID-19. Background on the study: TCR clusters were mostly donor specific.

A remark on this clonotype: Its antigen is currently unknown.

The V gene lost 4 bases and the J gene lost 3 bases, with 12 bases spanning the gap. Germline lookup yields CDR1 PRHDT and CDR2 FYEKMQ (reference sequence). The CDR3 spans 14 residues. Broader study findings: The pre-infection memory compartment contained some responding clones, suggesting cross-reactive memory joined.

MiXCR, run by TCRdb on the 5' RACE reads, gives a single entry per CDR3 protein. Among a few hundred thousand distinct CDR3 sequences listed, around 30% were seen once. The receptor was derived from an adult woman who had mild COVID-19 (a few samples of this study predate the infection). Cell type and time point are not known. The sequencing input was PBMCs or a T cell subset sorted from them (not recorded which). The genes are TRBV13 and TRBJ2-5, with a possible D match to TRBD1 (6 bases). CDR3 sequence: CASSSHRVEETQYF. The CDR3 region has the DNA TGTGCCAGCAGCTCGCACAGGGTCGAAGAGACCCAGTACTTC.